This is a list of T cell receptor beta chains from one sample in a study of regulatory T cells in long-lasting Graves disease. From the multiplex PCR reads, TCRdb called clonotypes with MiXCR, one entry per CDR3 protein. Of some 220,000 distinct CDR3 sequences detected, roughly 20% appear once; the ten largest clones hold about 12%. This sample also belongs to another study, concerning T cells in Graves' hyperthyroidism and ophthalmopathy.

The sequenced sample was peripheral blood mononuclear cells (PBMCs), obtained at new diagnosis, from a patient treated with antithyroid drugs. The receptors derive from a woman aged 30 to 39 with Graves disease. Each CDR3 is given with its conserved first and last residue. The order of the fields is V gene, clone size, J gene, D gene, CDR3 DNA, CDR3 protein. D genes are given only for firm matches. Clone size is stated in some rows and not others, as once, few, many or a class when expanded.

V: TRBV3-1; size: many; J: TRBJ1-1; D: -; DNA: TGTGCCAGCAGCCCTGACAGCTTCACTGAAGCTTTCTTT; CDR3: CASSPDSFTEAFF
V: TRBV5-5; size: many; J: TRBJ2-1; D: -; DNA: TGTGCCAGCAGCGATGGATCCTTTTCTGGCCTTGAGCAGTTCTTC; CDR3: CASSDGSFSGLEQFF
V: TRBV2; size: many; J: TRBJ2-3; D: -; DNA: TGTGCCAGCGAGAGGACAAGGAGTGGCACAGATACGCAGTATTTT; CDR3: CASERTRSGTDTQYF
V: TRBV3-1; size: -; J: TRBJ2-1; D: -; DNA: TGTGCCCGCAACCAAGAGGGTACAGGGAGAAATGAGCAGTTCTTC; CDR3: CARNQEGTGRNEQFF
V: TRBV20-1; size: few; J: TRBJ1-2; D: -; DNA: TGCAGTGCTCGGGGGGGGGTTAGGAATGGCTACACCTTC; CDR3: CSARGGVRNGYTF
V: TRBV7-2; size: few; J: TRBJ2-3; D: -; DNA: TGTGCCAGCAGCTTTATTGGGGGGGATACGCAGTATTTT; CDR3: CASSFIGGDTQYF
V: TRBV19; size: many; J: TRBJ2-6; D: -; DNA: TGTGCCAGTAGTATTGATTCCCCTGCGATCTCTGGGGCCAACGTCCTGACTTTC; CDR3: CASSIDSPAISGANVLTF
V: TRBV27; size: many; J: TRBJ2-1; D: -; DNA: TGTGCCAGCAGTCCCGATGGGGGAGGGGGTTACAATGAGCAGTTCTTC; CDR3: CASSPDGGGGYNEQFF
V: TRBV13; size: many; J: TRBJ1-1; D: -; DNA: TGTGCCAGCAGCCAGAAGGGTTGGGACACTGAAGCTTTCTTT; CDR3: CASSQKGWDTEAFF
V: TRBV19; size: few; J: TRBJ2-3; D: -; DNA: TGTGCCAGTAGTGGCTCGGGGGCCCTGCAAGATACGCAGTATTTT; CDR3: CASSGSGALQDTQYF
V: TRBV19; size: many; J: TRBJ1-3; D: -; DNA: TGTGCCAGTAGTAGAGGCACCCGCTCTGGAAACACCATATATTTT; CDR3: CASSRGTRSGNTIYF
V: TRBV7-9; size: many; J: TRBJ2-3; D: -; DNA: TGTGCCAGCAGCTTATTGAGCGGCGCTGTCACAGATACGCAGTATTTT; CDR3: CASSLLSGAVTDTQYF
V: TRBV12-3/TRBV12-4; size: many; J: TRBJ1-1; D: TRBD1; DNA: TGTGCCAGCAGTTTTAGGGACAGGGGGACTAACACTGAAGCTTTCTTT; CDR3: CASSFRDRGTNTEAFF
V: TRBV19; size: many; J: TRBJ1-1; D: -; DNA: TGTGCCAGTAGTATCTCGGACGGGAACACTGAAGCTTTCTTT; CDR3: CASSISDGNTEAFF
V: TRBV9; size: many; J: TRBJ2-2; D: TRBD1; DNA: TGTGCCAGCAGCGCCCAACCGGGACAGGGGGCCTTAATCGGGGAGCTGTTTTTT; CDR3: CASSAQPGQGALIGELFF
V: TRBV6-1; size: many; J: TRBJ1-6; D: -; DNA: TGTGCCAGCAGTCGACCTCCGATGGGGATGGCTTCACCCCTCCACTTT; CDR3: CASSRPPMGMASPLHF